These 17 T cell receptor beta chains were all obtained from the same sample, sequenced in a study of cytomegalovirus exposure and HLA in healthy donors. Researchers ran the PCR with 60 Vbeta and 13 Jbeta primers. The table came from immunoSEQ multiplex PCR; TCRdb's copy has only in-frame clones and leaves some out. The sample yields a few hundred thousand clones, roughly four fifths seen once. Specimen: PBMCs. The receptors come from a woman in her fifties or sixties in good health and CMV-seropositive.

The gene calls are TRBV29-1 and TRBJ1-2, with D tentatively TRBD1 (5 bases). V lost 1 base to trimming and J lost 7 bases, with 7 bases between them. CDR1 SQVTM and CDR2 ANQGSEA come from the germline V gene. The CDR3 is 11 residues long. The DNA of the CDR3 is TGCAGCGTTGAAGGCCAGGGTGGCTACACCTTC. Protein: CSVEGQGGYTF.

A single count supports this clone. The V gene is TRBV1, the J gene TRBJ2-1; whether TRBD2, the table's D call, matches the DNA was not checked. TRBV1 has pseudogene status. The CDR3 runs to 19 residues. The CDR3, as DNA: TGCACCAGCAGCCAAGATTCCCCCCCGACTAGCGGGGTTTGGAATGAGCAGTTCTTC. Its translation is CTSSQDSPPTSGVWNEQFF.

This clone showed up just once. The CDR3 here is CASSFDQRGTGTDTQYF. The CDR3 nucleotides read TGTGCCAGCAGCTTTGACCAGCGGGGGACGGGAACAGATACGCAGTATTTT. This chain links TRBV7-9 with TRBJ2-3; 8 bases map to TRBD2. The germline gives CDR1 SEHNR, CDR2 FQNEAQ (reference sequence). CDR3 length: 17 residues. V shed 3 bases, J shed 3 bases, and the junction held 11 bases outside the gene matches.

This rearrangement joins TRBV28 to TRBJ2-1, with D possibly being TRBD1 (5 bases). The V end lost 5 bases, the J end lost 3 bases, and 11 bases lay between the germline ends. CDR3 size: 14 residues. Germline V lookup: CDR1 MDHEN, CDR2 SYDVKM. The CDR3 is CASSPGRYYNEQFF. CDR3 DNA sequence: TGTGCCAGCAGTCCAGGGCGATACTACAATGAGCAGTTCTTC. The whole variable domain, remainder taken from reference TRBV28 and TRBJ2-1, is DVKVTQSSRYLVKRTGEKVFLECVQDMDHENMFWYRQDPGLGLRLIYFSYDVKMKEKGDIPEGYSVSREKKERFSLILESASTNQTSMYLCASSPGRYYNEQFFGPGTRLTVL.

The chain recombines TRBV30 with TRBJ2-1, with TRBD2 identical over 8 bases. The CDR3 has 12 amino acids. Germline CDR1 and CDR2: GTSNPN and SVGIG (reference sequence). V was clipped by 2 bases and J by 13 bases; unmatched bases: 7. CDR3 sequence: CAWSTSSGGQFF. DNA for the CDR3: TGTGCCTGGAGTACGTCGAGCGGGGGCCAGTTCTTC. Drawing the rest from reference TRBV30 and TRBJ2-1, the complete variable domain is SQTIHQWPATLVQPVGSPLSLECTVEGTSNPNLYWYRQAAGRGLQLLFYSVGIGQISSEVPQNLSASRPQDRQFILSSKKLLLSDSGFYLCAWSTSSGGQFFGPGTRLTVL.

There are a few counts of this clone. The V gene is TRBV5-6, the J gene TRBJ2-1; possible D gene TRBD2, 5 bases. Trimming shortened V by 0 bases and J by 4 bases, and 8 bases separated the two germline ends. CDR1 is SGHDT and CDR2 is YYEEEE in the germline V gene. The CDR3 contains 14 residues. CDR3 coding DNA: TGTGCCAGCAGCTTGGCGTCGGGGTACAATGAGCAGTTCTTC. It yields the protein CASSLASGYNEQFF.

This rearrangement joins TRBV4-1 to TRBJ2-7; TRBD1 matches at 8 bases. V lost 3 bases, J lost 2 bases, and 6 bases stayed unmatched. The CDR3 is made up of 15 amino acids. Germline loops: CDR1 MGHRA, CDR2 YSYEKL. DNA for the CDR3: TGCGCCAGCAGCCACCTACAGGGGGTGGCCTACGAGCAGTACTTC. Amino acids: CASSHLQGVAYEQYF.

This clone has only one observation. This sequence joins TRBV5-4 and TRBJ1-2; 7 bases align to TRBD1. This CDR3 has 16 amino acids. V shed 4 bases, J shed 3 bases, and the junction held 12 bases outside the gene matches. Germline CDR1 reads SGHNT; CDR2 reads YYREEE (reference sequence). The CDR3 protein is CASSPPPGTAYYGYTF. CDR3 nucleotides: TGTGCCAGCAGCCCGCCCCCCGGGACAGCCTACTATGGCTACACCTTC.

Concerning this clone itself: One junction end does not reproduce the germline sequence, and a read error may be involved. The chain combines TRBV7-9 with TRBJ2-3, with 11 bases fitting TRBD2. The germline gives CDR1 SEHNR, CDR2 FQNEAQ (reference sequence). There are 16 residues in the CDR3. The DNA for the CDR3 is TGTTCCAGCAGCCCCCGGACTAGCGGGCAGATATTGTCGCAGTATTTT. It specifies CSSSPRTSGQILSQYF.

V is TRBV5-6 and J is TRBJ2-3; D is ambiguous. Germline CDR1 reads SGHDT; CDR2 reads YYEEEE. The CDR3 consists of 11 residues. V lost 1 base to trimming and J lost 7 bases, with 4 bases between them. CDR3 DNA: TGTGCCAGCAGCTTGATCAATACGCAGTATTTT. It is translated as CASSLINTQYF.

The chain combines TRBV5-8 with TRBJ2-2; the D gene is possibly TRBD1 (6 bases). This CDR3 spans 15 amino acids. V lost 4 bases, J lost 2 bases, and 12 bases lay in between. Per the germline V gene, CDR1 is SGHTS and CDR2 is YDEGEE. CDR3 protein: CASSEETGNTGELFF. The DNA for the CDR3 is TGTGCCAGCAGCGAAGAGACAGGAAACACCGGGGAGCTGTTTTTT.

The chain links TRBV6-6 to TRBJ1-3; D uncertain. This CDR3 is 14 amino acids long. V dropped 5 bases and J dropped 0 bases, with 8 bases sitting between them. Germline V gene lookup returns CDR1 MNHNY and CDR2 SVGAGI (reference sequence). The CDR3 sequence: CASSPSDSGNTIYF. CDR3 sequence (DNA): TGTGCCAGCAGTCCCAGCGACTCTGGAAACACCATATATTTT.

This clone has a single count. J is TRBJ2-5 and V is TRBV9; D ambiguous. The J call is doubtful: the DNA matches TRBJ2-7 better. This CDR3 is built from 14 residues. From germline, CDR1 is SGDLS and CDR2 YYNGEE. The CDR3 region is CASGPGWNSYEQYF. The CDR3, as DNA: TGTGCCAGCGGGCCAGGATGGAACTCCTACGAGCAGTACTTC.

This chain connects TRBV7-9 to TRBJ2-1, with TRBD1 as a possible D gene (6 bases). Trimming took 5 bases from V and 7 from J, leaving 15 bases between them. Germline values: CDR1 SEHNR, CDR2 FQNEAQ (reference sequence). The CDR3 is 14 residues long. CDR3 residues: CASSPHQGLNEQFF. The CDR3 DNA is TGTGCCAGCAGCCCTCACCAGGGGTTGAATGAGCAGTTCTTC.

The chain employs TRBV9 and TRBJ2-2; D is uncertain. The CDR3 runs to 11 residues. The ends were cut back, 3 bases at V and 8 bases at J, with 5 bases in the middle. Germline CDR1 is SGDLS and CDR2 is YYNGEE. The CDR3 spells CASSAHGELFF. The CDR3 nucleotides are TGTGCCAGCAGCGCCCATGGGGAGCTGTTTTTT.

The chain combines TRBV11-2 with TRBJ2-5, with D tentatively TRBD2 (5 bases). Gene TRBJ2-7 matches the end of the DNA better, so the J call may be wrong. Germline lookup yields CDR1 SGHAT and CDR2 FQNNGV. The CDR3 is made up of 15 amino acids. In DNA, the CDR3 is TGTGCCAGCAGCTTAGGTCCGGGAACCTCCTACGAGCAGTACTTC. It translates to CASSLGPGTSYEQYF.

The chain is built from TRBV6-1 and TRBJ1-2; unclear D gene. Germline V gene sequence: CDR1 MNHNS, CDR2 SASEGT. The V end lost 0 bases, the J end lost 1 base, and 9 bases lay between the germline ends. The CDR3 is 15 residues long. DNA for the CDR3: TGTGCCAGCAGTGAAGCGGGCGAAGTTAACTATGGCTACACCTTC. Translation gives CASSEAGEVNYGYTF.